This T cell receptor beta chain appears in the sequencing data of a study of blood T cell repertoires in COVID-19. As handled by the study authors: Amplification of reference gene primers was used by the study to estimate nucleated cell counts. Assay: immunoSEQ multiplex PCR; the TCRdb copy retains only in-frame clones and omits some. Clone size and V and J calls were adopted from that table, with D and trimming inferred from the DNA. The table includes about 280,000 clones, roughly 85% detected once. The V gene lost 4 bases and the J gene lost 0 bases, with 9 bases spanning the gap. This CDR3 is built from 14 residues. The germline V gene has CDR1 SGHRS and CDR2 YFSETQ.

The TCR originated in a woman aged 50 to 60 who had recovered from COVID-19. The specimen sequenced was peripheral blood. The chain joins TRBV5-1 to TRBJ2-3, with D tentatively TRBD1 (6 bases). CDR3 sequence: CASSRQVSTDTQYF. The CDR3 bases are TGCGCCAGCAGCCGACAGGTTAGCACAGATACGCAGTATTTT.